Below, 25 T cell receptor beta chains from the same sample are listed, as sequenced in a study of human T cells and chemical hapten exposure. Time point meaning: patch test 1, 2 weeks after DPC sensitization. The sample's treatment: therapeutic diphenylcyclopropenone sensitization with weekly scalp DPC. TCRdb reanalysed the RACE reads using MiXCR and keeps one entry per CDR3 protein. The table includes approximately 400,000 distinct CDR3 sequences, more than 4.5% detected once. Source: whole blood, taken in connection with sensitization to the hapten diphenylcyclopropenone (DPC). The receptors were sampled from a woman between 50 and 59 years old with alopecia areata. Some clones in this sample may be carry-over from other donors' samples.

This clonotype was detected a few times. The chain couples TRBV30 to TRBJ1-5; 7 nucleotides agree with TRBD1. J lost 7 bases, V lost 0 bases, and 9 bases had no gene match. The CDR3 length is 15 residues. The germline V gene has CDR1 GTSNPN and CDR2 SVGIG (reference sequence). The CDR3, as DNA: TGTGCCTGGAGTGTACGAGACAGGGAAGTCCAGCCCCAGCATTTT. Residues: CAWSVRDREVQPQHF.

This clonotype was observed a few times. The gene calls are TRBV12-3 or TRBV12-4 and TRBJ1-1, with 7 bases lining up with TRBD1. This CDR3 region has 16 residues. Germline trimming cut 1 base from V and 1 base from J; bases unmatched to any gene: 6. The CDR3 region has the DNA TGTGCCAGCAGTTTAGAACAGGGGAGAGGGAACACTGAAGCTTTCTTT. Residues: CASSLEQGRGNTEAFF.

J is TRBJ1-4 and V is TRBV10-3, with D perhaps matching TRBD1 (5 bases). Trimming took off 3 bases at V and 8 bases at J, with 10 bases between the two ends. This CDR3 has 13 residues. Germline CDR1 reads ENHRY; CDR2 reads SYGVKD. The CDR3 DNA follows: TGTGCCATCAGTGAACCGGGGCGGGAAAAACTGTTTTTT. Amino acids: CAISEPGREKLFF.

This clonotype was seen more than once but under ten times. The rearrangement joins TRBV7-9 to TRBJ2-3; TRBD1 or TRBD2 may be the D gene (6 bases each). The germline gives CDR1 SEHNR, CDR2 FQNEAQ (reference sequence). Trimming took 1 base from V and 5 from J, leaving 19 bases between them. The CDR3 is made up of 17 amino acids. The CDR3 sequence is CASSLGTGAASEDTQYF. The CDR3 bases are TGTGCCAGCAGCTTAGGGACGGGGGCCGCCTCCGAAGATACGCAGTATTTT.

Comments on this clonotype: An end of the junction differs from the germline gene, which may be a read error. V is TRBV5-6 and J is TRBJ1-1, with unresolved D. Germline CDR1 is SGHDT and CDR2 is YYEEEE. This CDR3 contains 14 residues. The CDR3 loop is CARSSPLWNTEAFF. CDR3 DNA: TGTGCCAGAAGCTCCCCACTATGGAACACTGAAGCTTTCTTT.

There are many counts of this clonotype. The J gene is TRBJ1-2, the V gene TRBV6-2 or TRBV6-3; D is undetermined. CDR3 size: 13 residues. In germline, CDR1 is MNHEY, CDR2 SVGEGT. V was trimmed by 6 bases and J by 6 bases, leaving 14 bases between them. This CDR3 is CASSPRPGDGYTF. CDR3 bases: TGTGCCAGCAGCCCACGTCCCGGGGATGGCTACACCTTC.

This clonotype was counted a few times. This chain links TRBV14 with TRBJ2-4; D remains unclear. The V gene lost 0 bases and the J gene lost 0 bases, with 18 bases spanning the gap. The CDR3 contains 19 residues. CDR1 and CDR2 (germline): SGHDN, FVKESK. CDR3 bases: TGTGCCAGCAGCCAAGATCGTTCGCGAATCCCAGTAGCCAAAAACATTCAGTACTTC. This encodes CASSQDRSRIPVAKNIQYF.

This clonotype was seen at least ten times. The chain joins TRBV4-3 to TRBJ2-5, with D perhaps assigned TRBD1 or TRBD2 (6 bases each). CDR1 and CDR2 (germline): LGHNA, YSLEER. The V gene lost 1 base and the J gene lost 9 bases, with 18 bases spanning the gap. The CDR3 covers 15 residues. This CDR3 is CASSQGGRTEGAQYF. The CDR3 DNA follows: TGCGCCAGCAGCCAAGGAGGTCGTACGGAGGGGGCCCAGTACTTC.

Concerning this clonotype itself: This may arise from a read error, as a much more abundant clone is one base away. CDR3 loop: CASSGSGLAVAGELFF. The CDR3 nucleotides are TGTGCCAGCAGTGGATCGGGACTAGCGGTAGCCGGGGAGCTGTTTTTT. The chain joins TRBV6-5 to TRBJ2-2, with TRBD2 matching over 11 bases. This CDR3 has 16 residues. Germline V gives CDR1 MNHEY, CDR2 SVGAGI. The junction had 8 bases not matched to a gene; V was cut back by 5 bases and J by 6 bases.

CDR3 coding DNA: TGCGCCAGCATCGACAGGGATGAGCAGTTCTTC. Protein sequence: CASIDRDEQFF. The V call is TRBV5-1, the J call TRBJ2-1; 7 bases match TRBD1. J lost 8 bases, V lost 6 bases, and 2 bases had no gene match. This CDR3 is built from 11 residues. The germline V gene encodes CDR1 SGHRS and CDR2 YFSETQ.

This clonotype was observed at least ten times. The chain is built from TRBV29-1 and TRBJ1-1; D unclear. Trimming took off 3 bases at V and 5 bases at J, with 16 bases between the two ends. Germline V gene sequence: CDR1 SQVTM, CDR2 ANQGSEA. The CDR3 consists of 14 residues. CDR3: CSVDGVGRRTEAFF. CDR3 bases: TGCAGCGTTGATGGCGTCGGGCGTCGGACTGAAGCTTTCTTT.

This chain uses TRBV10-3 with TRBJ1-1; TRBD1 is a possible D gene (5 bases). The V end lost 11 bases, the J end lost 7 bases, and 14 bases lay between the germline ends. Germline V gives CDR1 ENHRY, CDR2 SYGVKD. CDR3 size: 11 residues. The CDR3 bases are TGTGCCGTCGGGGGGGACCGTGAAGCTTTCTTT. It yields the protein CAVGGDREAFF.

This clonotype was seen at least ten times. The rearrangement uses TRBV4-2 and TRBJ2-7; 8 nucleotides match TRBD2. Germline CDR1 and CDR2: LGHNA and YNFKEQ. V gave up 1 base and J gave up 2 bases; unmatched junction bases: 10. The CDR3 is 17 amino acids. The CDR3 bases are TGTGCCAGCAGCCAAGTTGGGCTAGCGGGCGAAACCTACGAGCAGTACTTC. Amino acids: CASSQVGLAGETYEQYF.

Concerning this clonotype: A clone one base away is much larger, so this may be a read error. The chain carries TRBV3-1 and TRBJ2-5, with D perhaps given as TRBD1 or TRBD2 (5 bases each). Trimming took off 8 bases at V and 1 base at J, with 17 bases between the two ends. This CDR3 contains 15 residues. CDR1 LGHDT and CDR2 YNNKEL come from the germline V gene (reference sequence). The chain's CDR3 is CASCLLSGSQETQYF. CDR3 bases: TGTGCCAGCTGCCTCCTCTCAGGGAGCCAAGAGACCCAGTACTTC.

This clonotype was counted ten times or more. This chain links TRBV6-5 with TRBJ1-1; TRBD1 matches at 7 bases. The germline CDR1 and CDR2 sequences are MNHEY and SVGAGI. The CDR3 length is 17 residues. V lost 5 bases to trimming and J lost 4 bases; unmatched junction nucleotides: 16. The CDR3 sequence is CASSPSIQGIYATEAFF. As DNA, the CDR3 is TGTGCCAGCAGTCCTTCGATACAGGGGATTTATGCCACTGAAGCTTTCTTT.

This sequence joins TRBV29-1 and TRBJ2-1; TRBD2 is a possible D gene (6 bases). Germline CDR1 and CDR2: SQVTM and ANQGSEA. This CDR3 spans 14 amino acids. V was clipped by 4 bases and J by 5 bases, with 15 bases between them. The CDR3 loop is CSVVRLVGDNEQFF. The CDR3 DNA sequence: TGCAGCGTTGTCCGACTAGTGGGGGACAATGAGCAGTTCTTC.

At least ten counts were recorded for this clonotype. The chain links TRBV5-4 to TRBJ2-3, with D unclear. Germline V lookup: CDR1 SGHNT, CDR2 YYREEE (reference sequence). The germline V and J ends were trimmed by 1 base and 4 bases, with 10 bases remaining between them. This CDR3 contains 14 residues. CDR3 region: CASSLRQASDTQYF. CDR3 nucleotides: TGTGCCAGCAGCTTGAGGCAGGCTTCAGATACGCAGTATTTT.

This clonotype was detected only a few times. A much more abundant neighbour one base away suggests this may be a read error. CDR3 region: CASRKNTEAFF. CDR3 bases: TGTGCCAGCAGAAAGAACACTGAAGCTTTCTTT. The chain is built from TRBV6-2 or TRBV6-3 and TRBJ1-1; the D is unclear. There are 11 residues in the CDR3. V lost 6 bases and J lost 1, with 3 bases in between. Germline V gives CDR1 MNHEY, CDR2 SVGEGT.

In its sample, this clonotype was seen many times. The chain couples TRBV20-1 to TRBJ2-4; D possibly uses TRBD1 or TRBD2 (6 bases each). Germline lookup yields CDR1 DFQATT and CDR2 SNEGSKA (reference sequence). The CDR3 contains 15 residues. CDR3 coding DNA: TGCGGGACACTGAGCGGGCCTATAGCCAAAAACATTCAGTACTTC. Translated: CGTLSGPIAKNIQYF.

This clonotype was seen ten or more times. This chain connects TRBV10-2 to TRBJ1-1; D remains unclear. Trimming removed 7 bases at V and 5 bases at J, with 8 bases between. The germline CDR1 and CDR2 sequences are WSHSY and SAAADI. This CDR3 spans 11 amino acids. The CDR3 region is CASKTATEAFF. CDR3 in DNA: TGCGCCAGCAAAACAGCAACTGAAGCTTTCTTT.

This clonotype was counted ten times or more. This chain connects TRBV18 to TRBJ1-5; 11 bases map to TRBD1. The CDR3 extends over 16 amino acids. The junction had 7 bases not matched to a gene; V was cut back by 5 bases and J by 4 bases. CDR1 KGHSH and CDR2 LQKENI come from the germline V gene. The DNA of the CDR3 is TGTGCCAGCTCAAACTCCGGGACAGGGGGGAATCAGCCCCAGCATTTT. It is translated as CASSNSGTGGNQPQHF.

This clonotype occurred many times. The CDR3 DNA reads as TGTGCCAGCAGCTTCAACAGGGACCAAGAGACCCAGTACTTC. Translating it yields CASSFNRDQETQYF. This sequence joins TRBV13 and TRBJ2-5, with TRBD1 as a possible D gene (6 bases). Trimming cost V 3 bases and J 0 bases, with 8 bases left between them. Germline CDR1 and CDR2: PRHDT and FYEKMQ (reference sequence). The CDR3 has 14 amino acids. Drawing the rest from reference TRBV13 and TRBJ2-5, the complete variable domain is AAGVIQSPRHLIKEKRETATLKCYPIPRHDTVYWYQQGPGQDPQFLISFYEKMQSDKGSIPDRFSAQQFSDYHSELNMSSLELGDSALYFCASSFNRDQETQYFGPGTRLLVL.

V gene TRBV27 combines with J gene TRBJ1-2; unclear D gene. CDR1 and CDR2 (germline): MNHEY, SMNVEV (reference sequence). The ends were cut back, 0 bases at V and 0 bases at J, with 8 bases in the middle. The CDR3 sequence is 15 residues long. CDR3 DNA: TGTGCCAGCAGTTTATCGACCGGAGCTAACTATGGCTACACCTTC. Its protein is CASSLSTGANYGYTF.

This rearrangement joins TRBV28 to TRBJ1-1; D perhaps matches TRBD1 (6 bases). Trimming left V 4 bases short and J 1 base short, with 13 bases between. CDR3 size: 15 residues. Germline CDR1 is MDHEN and CDR2 is SYDVKM. CDR3 coding DNA: TGTGCCAGCAGTTCCCAGGGGTTCGGGAACACTGAAGCTTTCTTT. It is translated as CASSSQGFGNTEAFF. Combining the CDR3 with reference TRBV28 and TRBJ1-1 gives the whole variable domain DVKVTQSSRYLVKRTGEKVFLECVQDMDHENMFWYRQDPGLGLRLIYFSYDVKMKEKGDIPEGYSVSREKKERFSLILESASTNQTSMYLCASSSQGFGNTEAFFGQGTRLTVV.

This clonotype was seen ten or more times. This chain joins TRBV4-2 and TRBJ2-1, with 11 nucleotides matching TRBD2. Trimming took 6 bases from V and 6 from J; bases not matched to a gene: 7. Germline V gene data show CDR1 as LGHNA and CDR2 as YNFKEQ. This CDR3 is built from 15 residues. DNA of the CDR3: TGTGCCAGCAGTTACGGGACTAGCGGAGCCAATGAGCAGTTCTTC. Its translation: CASSYGTSGANEQFF.